This T cell receptor (beta chain) originates from a study of T cell repertoires in cytomegalovirus infection. Study-wide background: HLA-C-restricted CMV epitopes, recently identified, and well-studied HLA-B-restricted ones were used by the study. Evidence of both CMV infection and a matching HLA type came from public TCR beta signatures.

V was pared by 7 bases and J by 1 base, with 7 bases between. The CDR3 length is 12 residues. A few counts support this clonotype. The antigen is not known. TCRdb ran MiXCR on the reads and lists one entry per CDR3 protein. This sample has 450,000 to 550,000 distinct CDR3 sequences, with about 42% found just once. The chain joins TRBV12-3 or TRBV12-4 to TRBJ2-5; D is ambiguous. The source material was cultured PBMCs, sampled from culture after CMV antigen stimulation. The sequence came from a human donor in good health (CMV status not recorded). Some clones in this sample may be carry-over from other donors' samples. CDR3 loop: CASKGSQETQYF. CDR3 in DNA: TGTGCCAGCAAAGGGTCCCAAGAGACCCAGTACTTC.